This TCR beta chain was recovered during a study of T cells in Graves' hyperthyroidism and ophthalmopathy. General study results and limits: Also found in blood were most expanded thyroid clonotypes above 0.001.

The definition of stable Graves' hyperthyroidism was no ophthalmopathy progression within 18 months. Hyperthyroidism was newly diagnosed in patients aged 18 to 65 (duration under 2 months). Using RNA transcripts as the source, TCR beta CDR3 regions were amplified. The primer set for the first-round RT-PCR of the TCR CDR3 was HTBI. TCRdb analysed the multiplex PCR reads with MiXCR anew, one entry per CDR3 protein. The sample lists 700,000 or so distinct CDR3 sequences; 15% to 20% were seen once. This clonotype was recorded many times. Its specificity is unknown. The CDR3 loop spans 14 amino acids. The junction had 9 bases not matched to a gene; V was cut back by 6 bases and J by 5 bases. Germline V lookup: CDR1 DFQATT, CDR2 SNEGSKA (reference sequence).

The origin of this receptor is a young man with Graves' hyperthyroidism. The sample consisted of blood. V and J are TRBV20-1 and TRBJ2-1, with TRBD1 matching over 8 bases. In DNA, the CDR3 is TGCAGTGCCCGTCAGGGGGCGCGCGACAATGAGCAGTTCTTC. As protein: CSARQGARDNEQFF.